This T cell receptor beta chain appears in the sequencing data of a study of long-term antiretroviral therapy in people with HIV. Overall study context: It was about a decade after the earliest samples that the 2015 immediate-ART recommendation appeared. Study-level results: Versus controls, repertoires in people with HIV had narrower CDR3 length ranges.

The assay used was immunoSEQ (version v3.0), run at survey level. This table comes from immunoSEQ multiplex PCR, and its TCRdb copy is limited to in-frame clones, with some not included. The sample holds 20,000 to 25,000 clones, 76% seen once. The length of the CDR3 is 12 residues. Germline V gene lookup returns CDR1 SNHLY and CDR2 FYNNEI. Trimming left V 6 bases short and J 2 bases short, with 7 bases between. Note on this clone: The antigen is unknown.

In each sample, roughly 1-11 million cryopreserved PBMC were present before DNA extraction. This TCR derives from a middle-aged woman with HIV. The material sequenced was unsorted PBMCs, taken 1.1 years before starting antiretroviral therapy. The chain couples TRBV2 to TRBJ1-1; D remains ambiguous. CDR3 sequence (DNA): TGTGCCAGCAGATTCGAAAACACTGAAGCTTTCTTT. Amino acids: CASRFENTEAFF.